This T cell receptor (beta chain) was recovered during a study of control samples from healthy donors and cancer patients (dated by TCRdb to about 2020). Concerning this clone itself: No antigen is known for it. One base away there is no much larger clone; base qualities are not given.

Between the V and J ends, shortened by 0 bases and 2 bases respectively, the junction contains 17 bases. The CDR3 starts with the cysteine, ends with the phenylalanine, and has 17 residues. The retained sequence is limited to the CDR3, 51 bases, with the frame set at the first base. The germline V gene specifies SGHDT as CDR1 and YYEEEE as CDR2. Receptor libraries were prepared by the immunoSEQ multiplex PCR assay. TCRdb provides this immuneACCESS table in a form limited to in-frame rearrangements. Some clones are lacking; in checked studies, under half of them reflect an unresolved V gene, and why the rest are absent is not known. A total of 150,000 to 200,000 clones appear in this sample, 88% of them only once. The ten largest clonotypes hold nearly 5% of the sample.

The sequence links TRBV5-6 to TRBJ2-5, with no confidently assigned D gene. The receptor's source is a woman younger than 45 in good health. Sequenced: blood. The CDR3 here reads CASSLAIGALGQETQYF. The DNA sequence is TGTGCCAGCAGCTTGGCGATTGGCGCATTGGGTCAAGAGACCCAGTACTTC.